These 10 T cell receptor beta chains originate from one sample sequenced in a study of blood T cell repertoires in COVID-19. This table comes from immunoSEQ multiplex PCR, and its TCRdb copy is limited to in-frame clones, with some not included. The data show tens of thousands of clones, with over 75% seen just once and approximately 11% held by the top ten. The sequencing sample was made of peripheral blood. Every receptor here comes from a human donor in a cohort sampled during active COVID-19.

The table lists this clone with a few counts. This sequence joins TRBV7-2 and TRBJ2-7; the match to TRBD1 covers 7 bases. The CDR3 sequence is 13 residues long. Trimming removed 6 bases from V and 0 bases from J; junction bases left unmatched: 2. In germline, CDR1 is SGHTA, CDR2 FQGNSA. CDR3 loop: CASRQGPSYEQYF. The DNA of the CDR3 is TGTGCCAGCAGACAGGGGCCCTCCTACGAGCAGTACTTC.

Written as DNA, the CDR3 is TGCGCCAGCAGCTTGACTAGCGGGAACGGAGAGACCCAGTACTTC. Translated: CASSLTSGNGETQYF. The chain has TRBV5-1 and TRBJ2-5; 10 bases align to TRBD2. V shed 1 base, J shed 4 bases, and the junction held 4 bases outside the gene matches. Germline values: CDR1 SGHRS, CDR2 YFSETQ. The CDR3 loop spans 15 amino acids.

The chain is built from TRBV19 and TRBJ1-4, with TRBD1 identical over 7 bases. Per germline, CDR1 LNHDA and CDR2 SQIVND (reference sequence). The CDR3 length is 16 residues. V lost 9 bases, J lost 0 bases, and 10 bases stayed unmatched. CDR3 coding DNA: TGTGCCAGCCAAAACAGGGGACCCTCAACTAATGAAAAACTGTTTTTT. Protein: CASQNRGPSTNEKLFF.

In DNA form, the CDR3 reads TGTGCCAGCAGCTTAGAGTCTAGCGGGAGTACCGGGGAGCTGTTTTTT. It is translated as CASSLESSGSTGELFF. This chain links TRBV7-9 with TRBJ2-2; 10 bases line up with TRBD2. Per the germline V gene, CDR1 is SEHNR and CDR2 is FQNEAQ (reference sequence). The CDR3 has 16 residues. V trimming: 1 base; J trimming: 5 bases; junction bases outside the gene matches: 4.

The gene calls are TRBV11-2 and TRBJ2-1, with 7 bases that match TRBD2. CDR1 and CDR2 from the germline V gene are SGHAT and FQNNGV. V dropped 5 bases and J dropped 4; count of bases not matched to a gene: 11. There are 16 residues in the CDR3. CDR3 coding DNA: TGTGCCAGCAGCCCCCTTGGGCTAGCGGCTTACAATGAGCAGTTCTTC. This sequence encodes CASSPLGLAAYNEQFF.

The chain recombines TRBV5-1 with TRBJ1-2; 7 nucleotides align to TRBD1. Germline V lookup: CDR1 SGHRS, CDR2 YFSETQ. V was pared by 0 bases and J by 3 bases, with 5 bases of the junction left unmatched. The CDR3 consists of 15 residues. CDR3 residues: CASSLDRGRDYGYTF. In DNA form, the CDR3 reads TGCGCCAGCAGCTTGGACAGGGGAAGAGACTATGGCTACACCTTC.

In its sample, this clone was seen once. V is TRBV28 and J is TRBJ2-3; 7 positions agree with TRBD1. The trim removed 5 bases at V and 8 bases at J, leaving 7 bases unmatched. Germline CDR1 is MDHEN and CDR2 is SYDVKM. This CDR3 is built from 13 residues. This CDR3 is CASSPNRGGTQYF. CDR3 DNA sequence: TGTGCCAGCAGTCCCAACAGGGGTGGTACGCAGTATTTT.

This sequence joins TRBV5-1 and TRBJ2-5; TRBD2 matches 7 bases. Germline V gives CDR1 SGHRS, CDR2 YFSETQ. The CDR3 is 16 amino acids. V lost 6 bases, J lost 1 base, and 12 bases stayed unmatched. CDR3 protein: CASTTWLGGSQETQYF. CDR3 in DNA: TGCGCCAGCACCACTTGGCTGGGCGGGAGCCAAGAGACCCAGTACTTC.

The CDR3 coding sequence is TGTGCCAGCAGCGTAGATGGAGGGGCCGTCATAACATTCGACACCATATATTTT. This gives the protein CASSVDGGAVITFDTIYF. The rearrangement uses TRBV9 and TRBJ1-3; a possible D gene is TRBD1 (5 bases). Between the trimmed V and J ends, which lost 0 bases and 8 bases, there was a span of 24 bases. This CDR3 has 18 amino acids. Germline assignment: CDR1 SGDLS and CDR2 YYNGEE.

The CDR3 bases are TGTGCCAGCAGCCAAGAGGGCGGGAGGGCCAAGAGGACAAGAACAAATGAGCAGTTCTTC. It translates to CASSQEGGRAKRTRTNEQFF. The genes are TRBV3-1 (or the pseudogene TRBV3-2) and TRBJ2-1; 9 bases line up with TRBD2. V shed 0 bases and J 7 bases; nucleotides not matched to a gene: 19. The CDR3 extends over 20 amino acids. CDR1 LGHDT and CDR2 YNNKEL come from the germline V gene (reference sequence).